This T cell receptor beta chain was recovered during a study of blood T cell repertoires in COVID-19. Turning to the study itself: The United States, Italy and Spain were the sources of the acute and convalescent COVID-19 samples. The cDNA or gDNA used as material had been derived from T cells, B-cell-depleted T cells, or PBMCs.

The germline V gene has CDR1 MNHEY and CDR2 SVGAGI. V was pared by 7 bases and J by 4 bases, with 7 bases between. This CDR3 spans 11 amino acids. Some clones are missing from TCRdb's copy, which holds only in-frame ones; the method was immunoSEQ multiplex PCR. The data show approximately 140,000 clones, with 85% to 90% seen just once and over 9.5% held by the top ten. This TCR came from a man aged 45-65 years with active or convalescent COVID-19. Sequenced sample: peripheral blood. The rearrangement uses TRBV6-5 and TRBJ1-2; D is unresolved. CDR3 nucleotide sequence: TGTGCCAGCACCGGACTCTATGGCTACACCTTC. Protein sequence: CASTGLYGYTF.